The 3 T cell receptor beta chains presented below share a single source sample, sequenced in a study of blood T cell repertoires in COVID-19. The data were produced by immunoSEQ multiplex PCR, yet TCRdb's version contains in-frame clones alone and is incomplete. Of fewer than 250,000 clones listed, roughly four fifths are singletons. Sequencing was performed on peripheral blood. The receptors were sampled from a woman in her seventies with acute or convalescent COVID-19.

This clone appeared once. The chain employs TRBV11-3 and TRBJ1-2; 7 bases fit TRBD1. The germline gives CDR1 SGHNT, CDR2 YENEEA. CDR3 length: 16 residues. Germline trimming cut 1 base from V and 0 bases from J; bases unmatched to any gene: 5. As DNA, the CDR3 is TGTGCCAGCAGCTTAGGGACAGGAAGGTCTAACTATGGCTACACCTTC. This translates into CASSLGTGRSNYGYTF.

The chain joins TRBV29-1 to TRBJ1-1; D uncertain. In germline, CDR1 is SQVTM, CDR2 ANQGSEA. This CDR3 is built from 15 residues. The V end lost 4 bases, the J end lost 2 bases, and 17 bases lay between the germline ends. The CDR3 sequence: CSVVRPLTFNTEAFF. DNA of the CDR3: TGCAGCGTTGTCCGTCCCCTTACATTCAACACTGAAGCTTTCTTT.

V gene TRBV6-1 combines with J gene TRBJ1-5; 10 nucleotides line up with TRBD1. CDR3 size: 16 residues. Trimming took 4 bases from V and 3 from J; bases not matched to a gene: 6. Germline loops: CDR1 MNHNS, CDR2 SASEGT. CDR3 in amino acids: CASSASGTGDNQPQHF. DNA of the CDR3: TGTGCCAGCAGTGCGTCCGGGACAGGGGACAATCAGCCCCAGCATTTT.